These T cell receptor beta chains were read from a single sample in a study of a mutant IDH1 vaccine in newly diagnosed glioma. Antigens of these TCRs are unknown. The assay was immunoSEQ multiplex PCR, and TCRdb's table has in-frame clones only and misses some. The sample has 65,000 to 85,000 clones, around 86% seen once; the top ten hold roughly 2%. The specimen was PBMCs, collected from a glioma patient whose treatment included an IDH1 peptide vaccine. The source is a man aged 25 to 40 with glioma. Both conserved end residues are part of each CDR3. D genes are given only for firm matches.

V gene	D gene	CDR3 protein
TRBV28	TRBD2	CASTFAGTSVFGETQYF
TRBV4-2	NA	CASSQEGQRNEQFF
TRBV7-9	NA	CASSLQGHEQYF
TRBV14	NA	CASSQARGLNEKLFF
TRBV19	NA	CASSIWSGNYGYTF
TRBV5-1	NA	CASSLSLRGTDTQYF
TRBV7-2	NA	CASSLRASRTDTQYF
TRBV27	NA	CASSFDSLNEKLFF
TRBV11-2	TRBD1	CASSYQSGQGYGYTF
TRBV7-9	TRBD2	CASSSFPGLTYEQYF
TRBV28	NA	CASRPRGGSYEQYF